One and the same sample provided the 25 T cell receptor beta chains below, sequenced in a study of shared clonotypes between healthy human individuals. Profiling relied on immunoSEQ multiplex PCR, and the TCRdb table lists in-frame clones only, not all of them. The table has roughly 650,000 clones, less than 98% seen once. Sequences were obtained from naive CD4+ T cells sorted from blood. Subset denoted: CD45RA+ positively selected. These receptors were collected from a woman aged 25 to 39 in good health.

The chain employs TRBV19 and TRBJ2-2, with TRBD1 matching 9 bases. Per germline, CDR1 LNHDA and CDR2 SQIVND (reference sequence). CDR3 size: 14 residues. V trimming: 4 bases; J trimming: 5 bases; junction bases outside the gene matches: 2. The CDR3 spells CASSKDRGTGELFF. As DNA, the CDR3 is TGTGCCAGTAGTAAAGACAGGGGGACCGGGGAGCTGTTTTTT.

This clone showed up just once. V gene TRBV27 combines with J gene TRBJ1-5; 8 nucleotides match TRBD1. The germline CDR1 and CDR2 sequences are MNHEY and SMNVEV (reference sequence). The CDR3 is made up of 15 amino acids. V shed 2 bases, J shed 4 bases, and the junction held 4 bases outside the gene matches. The CDR3 protein is CASSLRQGYNQPQHF. DNA of the CDR3: TGTGCCAGCAGTTTAAGACAGGGGTATAATCAGCCCCAGCATTTT.

The rearrangement uses TRBV7-9 and TRBJ1-1; D is unresolved. V lost 5 bases, J lost 0 bases, and 7 bases lay in between. The CDR3 sequence is 13 residues long. Germline CDR1 is SEHNR and CDR2 is FQNEAQ (reference sequence). Here the CDR3 reads CASSQILNTEAFF. In DNA form, the CDR3 reads TGTGCCAGCAGCCAGATCCTGAACACTGAAGCTTTCTTT.

The J gene is TRBJ2-2, the V gene TRBV7-9; no firm D call. Germline V gives CDR1 SEHNR, CDR2 FQNEAQ (reference sequence). The ends were cut back, 8 bases at V and 6 bases at J, with 10 bases in the middle. This CDR3 has 12 residues. The CDR3 sequence: CASPSGAGELFF. CDR3 bases: TGTGCCAGCCCCTCCGGAGCCGGGGAGCTGTTTTTT.

Comment on this clone: One junction end does not reproduce the germline sequence, and a read error may be involved. The rearrangement joins TRBV4-2 to TRBJ1-1; 7 bases align to TRBD1. This CDR3 has 16 amino acids. In germline, CDR1 is LGHNA, CDR2 YNFKEQ. The CDR3 is CASSQWGSGGNTETFF. The CDR3 DNA reads TGTGCCAGCAGCCAATGGGGGTCAGGGGGGAACACTGAAACTTTCTTT.

This chain links TRBV9 with TRBJ1-1; D is unresolved. CDR3 size: 14 residues. Germline V lookup: CDR1 SGDLS, CDR2 YYNGEE. V lost 0 bases and J 6 bases, leaving 12 bases between the germline ends. CDR3 amino acids: CASSVGPLAAEAFF. The CDR3 DNA reads as TGTGCCAGCAGCGTAGGCCCCCTCGCCGCTGAAGCTTTCTTT.

This chain joins TRBV28 and TRBJ2-1, with no clear D. Germline values: CDR1 MDHEN, CDR2 SYDVKM. The CDR3 length is 11 residues. V lost 6 bases and J 10 bases, leaving 10 bases between the germline ends. For the CDR3, the DNA is TGTGCCAGCAGCCAAATGAGGGAGCAGTTCTTC. Its protein product is CASSQMREQFF.

The rearrangement links TRBV19 to TRBJ2-3; D is perhaps TRBD1 or TRBD2 (5 bases each). CDR1 LNHDA and CDR2 SQIVND come from the germline V gene (reference sequence). The CDR3 totals 14 residues. Trimming removed 5 bases from V and 0 bases from J, with 9 bases in between. The CDR3 here is CASSEGYSTDTQYF. CDR3 in DNA: TGTGCCAGTAGTGAGGGGTATAGCACAGATACGCAGTATTTT.

The V gene is TRBV18, the J gene TRBJ2-3; D perhaps matches TRBD2 (6 bases). Germline V CDR1 and CDR2: KGHSH, LQKENI. The CDR3 extends over 16 amino acids. V lost 1 base, J lost 4 bases, and 15 bases lay in between. The CDR3 DNA reads as TGTGCCAGCTCACCACTCGGACAAGGGACTGCAGATACGCAGTATTTT. Amino acids: CASSPLGQGTADTQYF.

This chain connects TRBV6-5 to TRBJ2-5, with TRBD2 matching 10 bases. V lost 10 bases, J lost 2 bases, and 4 bases stayed unmatched. Germline V gives CDR1 MNHEY, CDR2 SVGAGI. CDR3 length equals 13 residues. The CDR3 spells CATGLAVQETQYF. The DNA for the CDR3 is TGTGCCACAGGACTAGCGGTACAAGAGACCCAGTACTTC.

CDR3 nucleotide sequence: TGTGCCAGCTCACAGGGAACGGCCTACGAGCAGTACTTC. The encoded protein is CASSQGTAYEQYF. The rearrangement joins TRBV18 to TRBJ2-7; D is unresolved. V lost 4 bases and J 2 bases, leaving 9 bases between the germline ends. Germline CDR1 reads KGHSH; CDR2 reads LQKENI. The CDR3 is 13 amino acids.

The chain combines TRBV5-1 with TRBJ2-1; 13 bases map to TRBD2. CDR1 is SGHRS and CDR2 is YFSETQ in the germline V gene. The CDR3 has 15 residues. Trimming at V came to 1 base and at J to 9 bases, leaving 4 bases not matched to a gene. CDR3 in DNA: TGCGCCAGCAGCTTGACTAGCGGGAGGGACGGTGAGCAGTTCTTC. Amino acids: CASSLTSGRDGEQFF.

The chain recombines TRBV5-1 with TRBJ1-1; D call uncertain. Germline assignment: CDR1 SGHRS and CDR2 YFSETQ. CDR3 size: 14 residues. V lost 3 bases to trimming and J lost 1 base, with 10 bases between them. CDR3 protein: CASSSWTGNTEAFF. For the CDR3, the DNA is TGCGCCAGCAGCTCTTGGACGGGGAACACTGAAGCTTTCTTT.

This clone was counted a single time. The chain links TRBV6-1 to TRBJ2-3; TRBD2 matches 11 bases. The CDR3 has 15 amino acids. Trimming took 7 bases from V and 3 from J; bases not matched to a gene: 6. From germline, CDR1 is MNHNS and CDR2 SASEGT. DNA of the CDR3: TGTGCCAGCAAACTACTAGCGGGAGAGACAGATACGCAGTATTTT. Residues: CASKLLAGETDTQYF.

V usage is TRBV4-1 and J usage is TRBJ2-7, with 10 nucleotides matching TRBD2. Germline V gives CDR1 MGHRA, CDR2 YSYEKL. This CDR3 has 15 amino acids. Germline trimming cut 1 base from V and 6 bases from J; bases unmatched to any gene: 6. CDR3 sequence (DNA): TGCGCCAGCAGCCAAGTCGGCGCTAGCGGGAGCGAGCAGTACTTC. The encoded protein is CASSQVGASGSEQYF.

The V call is TRBV5-8, the J call TRBJ2-7; 11 bases agree with TRBD2. The CDR3 totals 16 residues. CDR1 SGHTS and CDR2 YDEGEE come from the germline V gene. V gave up 4 bases and J gave up 6 bases; unmatched junction bases: 12. This CDR3 is CASSDSGTSGPGEQYF. CDR3 DNA: TGTGCCAGCAGCGACTCCGGGACTAGCGGACCGGGCGAGCAGTACTTC.

The J gene is TRBJ2-3, the V gene TRBV2; 10 nucleotides line up with TRBD2. The germline V gene encodes CDR1 SNHLY and CDR2 FYNNEI. The CDR3 sequence is 14 residues long. Trimming cost V 6 bases and J 3 bases; bases outside gene matches: 3. The chain's CDR3 is CASRLGLATDTQYF. The CDR3 DNA is TGTGCCAGCAGGCTGGGACTAGCGACAGATACGCAGTATTTT.

CDR3: CASSRRGWGEYNNEQFF. CDR3 bases: TGTGCCAGCAGTCGCCGCGGTTGGGGGGAGTATAACAATGAGCAGTTCTTC. The chain joins TRBV27 to TRBJ2-1, with D possibly matching TRBD2 (6 bases). Trimming removed 5 bases at V and 5 bases at J, with 22 bases between. The CDR3 totals 17 residues. Germline V gene sequence: CDR1 MNHEY, CDR2 SMNVEV (reference sequence).

This chain joins TRBV4-1 and TRBJ2-3, with TRBD2 as a possible D gene (7 bases). Trimming removed 4 bases from V and 4 bases from J, with 18 bases in between. Germline CDR1 reads MGHRA; CDR2 reads YSYEKL. This CDR3 has 16 residues. CDR3 DNA sequence: TGCGCCAGCAGCCCCGGCGGGAGAGGGGGTGCAGATACGCAGTATTTT. Translating it yields CASSPGGRGGADTQYF.

The chain employs TRBV11-2 and TRBJ2-3; a possible D gene is TRBD2 (6 bases). Trimming took off 4 bases at V and 8 bases at J, with 13 bases between the two ends. This CDR3 has 13 residues. Germline V gene sequence: CDR1 SGHAT, CDR2 FQNNGV. CDR3 in amino acids: CASSSLEGVTQYF. The CDR3 DNA sequence: TGTGCCAGCAGCTCCCTGGAGGGTGTTACGCAGTATTTT.

This chain joins TRBV19 and TRBJ1-2; D possibly corresponds to TRBD1 (5 bases). The CDR3 loop spans 16 amino acids. The V end was cut by 1 base, the J end by 0 bases, with 12 bases between. Germline V gene sequence: CDR1 LNHDA, CDR2 SQIVND (reference sequence). The CDR3, as DNA: TGTGCCAGTAGTATAGGTCCAGGGAGGACTAACTATGGCTACACCTTC. Protein: CASSIGPGRTNYGYTF.

This chain uses TRBV5-3 with TRBJ2-6; 12 bases are shared with TRBD1. TRBV5-3 counts as an open reading frame of uncertain function. After removal of 4 bases from V and 0 bases from J, the junction contained 5 bases not matched to a gene. This CDR3 is 18 amino acids long. In DNA, the CDR3 is TGTGCCAGAAGCAACGGGACAGGGGGCTTCTCTGGGGCCAACGTCCTGACTTTC. Protein: CARSNGTGGFSGANVLTF.

The chain combines TRBV5-4 with TRBJ2-7; D gene unclear. Germline V gives CDR1 SGHNT, CDR2 YYREEE (reference sequence). The ends were cut back, 0 bases at V and 3 bases at J, with 13 bases in the middle. The CDR3 is made up of 15 amino acids. The CDR3 nucleotides read TGTGCCAGCAGCTTGGGTCCGTTAACGAGCTACGAGCAGTACTTC. This encodes CASSLGPLTSYEQYF.

The V gene is TRBV19, the J gene TRBJ1-2; tentative D call: TRBD1 (6 bases). Per germline, CDR1 LNHDA and CDR2 SQIVND (reference sequence). The CDR3 consists of 16 residues. V gave up 2 bases and J gave up 6 bases, with 19 bases separating them. The CDR3 is CASSISGQGTFNGYTF. DNA for the CDR3: TGTGCCAGTAGTATATCGGGCCAGGGGACATTCAATGGCTACACCTTC.

The chain links TRBV18 to TRBJ1-1; D is uncertain. Per the germline V gene, CDR1 is KGHSH and CDR2 is LQKENI. Trimming took 2 bases from V and 2 from J, leaving 12 bases between them. CDR3 length: 15 residues. CDR3: CASSPKAAPNTEAFF. The DNA for the CDR3 is TGTGCCAGCTCACCAAAGGCTGCCCCAAACACTGAAGCTTTCTTT.